This T cell receptor (beta chain) was identified in a study of T cell responses to AZD1222 COVID-19 vaccine. The germline gives CDR1 SGHNT, CDR2 YYREEE (reference sequence). This CDR3 is 14 amino acids long. V lost 4 bases, J lost 0 bases, and 10 bases lay in between. A single count supports this clone. Sequencing was performed with immunoSEQ multiplex PCR; in TCRdb, only in-frame clones are kept and a portion is missing. The sample has some 150,000 clones, more than 75% seen once. The sequencing here drew on peripheral blood, taken 28 days after the second AZD1222 dose. This clonotype was sampled from an adult who received the AZD1222 COVID-19 vaccine. The V gene is TRBV5-4, the J gene TRBJ2-5; no firm D call. CDR3 in amino acids: CASSLSLYQETQYF. CDR3 nucleotides: TGTGCCAGCAGCCTATCCCTGTACCAAGAGACCCAGTACTTC.